The 27 T cell receptor beta chains given below trace back to one sample, sequenced in a study of blood T cell repertoires in COVID-19. Sequencing used immunoSEQ multiplex PCR; TCRdb keeps in-frame clones, though not all of them. The sample shows 43,000 or so clones, approximately 86% of them seen only once. Sequenced material: peripheral blood. Receptors were obtained from a man aged 60 to 75 with active COVID-19.

V is TRBV7-3 and J is TRBJ2-6; 8 bases map to TRBD2. This CDR3 is built from 18 residues. Germline CDR1 reads SGHTA; CDR2 reads FQGTGA. V dropped 5 bases and J dropped 1; count of bases not matched to a gene: 10. The CDR3, as DNA: TGTGCCAGCAGCACTCCTAGCGGGTGGGGATCTGGGGCCAACGTCCTGACTTTC. The encoded protein is CASSTPSGWGSGANVLTF.

This chain joins TRBV18 and TRBJ2-7, with 8 nucleotides matching TRBD2. This CDR3 comprises 14 residues. Germline CDR1 and CDR2: KGHSH and LQKENI. The V segment lost 4 bases and the J segment 6 bases; nucleotides outside the gene matches: 8. Written as DNA, the CDR3 is TGTGCCAGCTCACAGGGGATAGCGGGGCGCGAGCAGTACTTC. This encodes CASSQGIAGREQYF.

The rearrangement joins TRBV5-1 to TRBJ2-7; tentatively, D is TRBD1 (5 bases). Trimming left V 4 bases short and J 4 bases short, with 9 bases between. The CDR3 spans 12 residues. The germline gives CDR1 SGHRS, CDR2 YFSETQ. CDR3 DNA sequence: TGCGCCAGCAGCACCCAGGGTTACGAGCAGTACTTC. This encodes CASSTQGYEQYF.

This chain joins TRBV10-1 and TRBJ2-1; a weak D match, TRBD2 (6 bases). This CDR3 is 15 amino acids long. V lost 0 bases, J lost 5 bases, and 11 bases lay in between. From germline, CDR1 is WNHNN and CDR2 SYGVQD (reference sequence). CDR3 in amino acids: CASSESPGDNNEQFF. The CDR3 bases are TGCGCCAGCAGTGAGTCGCCGGGAGACAACAATGAGCAGTTCTTC.

This chain uses TRBV9 with TRBJ2-5; D perhaps matches TRBD2 (6 bases). Germline V gene data show CDR1 as SGDLS and CDR2 as YYNGEE. The CDR3 covers 16 residues. V was shortened by 0 bases and J by 1 base, with 13 bases between the two germline ends. DNA of the CDR3: TGTGCCAGCAGCGTAGACTCGGGAGCCCGCCAAGAGACCCAGTACTTC. Encoded protein: CASSVDSGARQETQYF.

This sequence joins TRBV7-9 and TRBJ1-1; D possibly corresponds to TRBD1 (5 bases). V was shortened by 1 base and J by 0 bases, with 9 bases between the two germline ends. This CDR3 has 15 amino acids. Germline V gene sequence: CDR1 SEHNR, CDR2 FQNEAQ (reference sequence). CDR3 protein: CASSLVSGMNTEAFF. The CDR3, as DNA: TGTGCCAGCAGCTTAGTTTCAGGGATGAACACTGAAGCTTTCTTT. The variable domain in full, with the rest retrieved from reference TRBV7-9 and TRBJ1-1, is DTGVSQNPRHKITKRGQNVTFRCDPISEHNRLYWYRQTLGQGPEFLTYFQNEAQLEKSRLLSDRFSAERPKGSFSTLEIQRTEQGDSAMYLCASSLVSGMNTEAFFGQGTRLTVV.

This clone appeared a single time. The chain joins TRBV7-8 to TRBJ2-7; 12 bases are shared with TRBD2. CDR1 SGHVS and CDR2 FQNEAQ come from the germline V gene. The length of the CDR3 is 14 residues. V was clipped by 7 bases and J by 7 bases; unmatched bases: 8. The CDR3 DNA follows: TGTGCCAGCACTATCCTAGCGGGAGGGCGGGAGCAGTACTTC. It encodes CASTILAGGREQYF.

The chain combines TRBV6-1 with TRBJ1-1; no firm D call. Germline V gene lookup returns CDR1 MNHNS and CDR2 SASEGT. V gave up 3 bases and J gave up 1 base, with 9 bases separating them. The CDR3 totals 14 residues. The DNA for the CDR3 is TGTGCCAGCAGTGACATGAGAGGGAACACTGAAGCTTTCTTT. Protein sequence: CASSDMRGNTEAFF.

The chain employs TRBV6-5 and TRBJ1-4; the D gene is possibly TRBD1 (6 bases). This CDR3 comprises 15 residues. Germline lookup yields CDR1 MNHEY and CDR2 SVGAGI. V lost 6 bases and J lost 3, with 14 bases in between. Written as DNA, the CDR3 is TGTGCCAGCAGCCGCCGACAGGCCTCTAATGAAAAACTGTTTTTT. Protein: CASSRRQASNEKLFF.

The chain employs TRBV7-2 and TRBJ2-7, with 10 bases aligning to TRBD2. This CDR3 has 18 residues. In germline, CDR1 is SGHTA, CDR2 FQGNSA. The trim removed 4 bases at V and 2 bases at J, leaving 14 bases unmatched. In DNA, the CDR3 is TGTGCCAGCAGCTCCCCCGGGACTAGCGTAGCCCATGCCTACGAGCAGTACTTC. It encodes CASSSPGTSVAHAYEQYF.

This clone was counted only a few times. This rearrangement joins TRBV7-9 to TRBJ2-7; the match to TRBD1 covers 7 bases. The CDR3 sequence is 15 residues long. J lost 5 bases, V lost 5 bases, and 12 bases had no gene match. Germline V lookup: CDR1 SEHNR, CDR2 FQNEAQ (reference sequence). The DNA of the CDR3 is TGTGCCAGCAGCCTGTCGACAGGGAGTCTAGACGAGCAGTACTTC. As protein: CASSLSTGSLDEQYF.

This clone was seen just once. V gene TRBV6-5 combines with J gene TRBJ2-5, with D tentatively TRBD1 (6 bases). CDR3 length equals 13 residues. Trimming pared 8 bases from V and 2 bases from J, leaving 12 bases between. Germline V gene sequence: CDR1 MNHEY, CDR2 SVGAGI. The CDR3 is CASAWQGQETQYF. In nucleotides, the CDR3 is TGTGCCAGCGCCTGGCAGGGGCAAGAGACCCAGTACTTC.

The V call is TRBV6-5, the J call TRBJ2-7; possibly TRBD2 for D (5 bases). Trimming pared 8 bases from V and 1 base from J, leaving 15 bases between. There are 14 residues in the CDR3. In germline, CDR1 is MNHEY, CDR2 SVGAGI. CDR3 DNA sequence: TGTGCCAGCTGGAAAGGGAGTACTTCCTACGAGCAGTACTTC. It is translated as CASWKGSTSYEQYF.

This chain uses TRBV27 with TRBJ2-5; no clear D. V was pared by 4 bases and J by 3 bases, with 12 bases between. Germline lookup yields CDR1 MNHEY and CDR2 SMNVEV (reference sequence). CDR3 length equals 14 residues. CDR3 sequence reads: CASSSGQAKETQYF. CDR3 coding DNA: TGTGCCAGCAGTTCCGGCCAGGCCAAAGAGACCCAGTACTTC.

This clone was seen more than once but under ten times. The chain has TRBV18 and TRBJ1-5, with 7 bases fitting TRBD1. CDR3 length: 15 residues. Looked up from germline, CDR1 is KGHSH and CDR2 is LQKENI. After removal of 2 bases from V and 6 bases from J, the junction contained 7 bases not matched to a gene. The CDR3, as DNA: TGTGCCAGCTCACCATCAGACAGGGCCATTCAGCCCCAGCATTTT. Translating gives CASSPSDRAIQPQHF. Supplemented by reference TRBV18 and TRBJ1-5, the full variable domain reads NAGVMQNPRHLVRRRGQEARLRCSPMKGHSHVYWYRQLPEEGLKFMVYLQKENIIDESGMPKERFSAEFPKEGPSILRIQQVVRGDSAAYFCASSPSDRAIQPQHFGDGTRLSIL.

The chain employs TRBV12-3 or TRBV12-4 and TRBJ1-1; TRBD1 might be the D (5 bases). Trimming removed 8 bases at V and 4 bases at J, with 14 bases between. The CDR3 length is 13 residues. CDR3 residues: CASHGPRGTEAFF. For the CDR3, the DNA is TGTGCCAGCCACGGGCCTAGGGGCACTGAAGCTTTCTTT.

This clone was seen a few times. The chain recombines TRBV5-1 with TRBJ2-3; possible D gene TRBD2, 5 bases. The germline CDR1 and CDR2 sequences are SGHRS and YFSETQ. This CDR3 is 14 amino acids long. V was trimmed by 3 bases and J by 2 bases, leaving 10 bases between them. CDR3 nucleotide sequence: TGCGCCAGCAGCTGGGAGTTCCCCACAGATACGCAGTATTTT. Protein: CASSWEFPTDTQYF.

The J gene is TRBJ2-7, the V gene TRBV5-6, with a possible D match to TRBD1 (6 bases). The CDR3 covers 19 residues. The germline V gene encodes CDR1 SGHDT and CDR2 YYEEEE. V was cut by 1 base and J by 0 bases, with 23 bases left in between. CDR3 loop: CASSLQGSGDAPHSYEQYF. The CDR3 DNA reads as TGTGCCAGCAGCTTGCAAGGTTCAGGGGACGCACCTCACTCCTACGAGCAGTACTTC.

This chain connects TRBV25-1 to TRBJ1-1, with 9 bases identical to TRBD1. Germline V lookup: CDR1 MGHDK, CDR2 SYGVNS. This CDR3 contains 14 residues. The trim removed 6 bases at V and 5 bases at J, leaving 7 bases unmatched. CDR3 protein: CASSPGQGQTEAFF. The CDR3 coding sequence is TGTGCCAGCAGCCCGGGACAGGGTCAAACTGAAGCTTTCTTT.

The count of this clone is one. V and J are TRBV18 and TRBJ2-1, with TRBD1 identical over 7 bases. CDR1 and CDR2 from the germline V gene are KGHSH and LQKENI. With 1 base clipped from V and 4 bases from J, the junction kept 1 base outside the gene matches. The CDR3 loop spans 14 amino acids. This CDR3 is CASSPRDSYNEQFF. The DNA for the CDR3 is TGTGCCAGCTCACCACGGGACAGTTACAATGAGCAGTTCTTC.

The J gene is TRBJ1-1, the V gene TRBV3-1 (or the pseudogene TRBV3-2); TRBD1 agrees at 7 bases. Germline values: CDR1 LGHDT, CDR2 YNNKEL (reference sequence). Losses at the gene ends were 7 bases for V and 5 bases for J; bases not matched to a gene: 7. The CDR3 totals 13 residues. CDR3 DNA: TGTGCCAGCAAGGTGACAGGGAGGACTGAAGCTTTCTTT. Amino acids: CASKVTGRTEAFF.

The chain is built from TRBV29-1 and TRBJ2-5; D call uncertain. This CDR3 contains 14 residues. V lost 4 bases to trimming and J lost 5 bases, with 17 bases between them. Germline V gene data show CDR1 as SQVTM and CDR2 as ANQGSEA. CDR3 DNA: TGCAGCGTTGGGGTAGTATCCGGAGCTGAGACCCAGTACTTC. Translation: CSVGVVSGAETQYF.

V gene TRBV6-5 combines with J gene TRBJ2-2, with TRBD2 as a possible D gene (5 bases). Germline CDR1 reads MNHEY; CDR2 reads SVGAGI. V was shortened by 5 bases and J by 7 bases, with 8 bases between the two germline ends. The CDR3 has 12 residues. For the CDR3, the DNA is TGTGCCAGCAGTCGGGGTAACGGGGAGCTGTTTTTT. Its protein product is CASSRGNGELFF.

The CDR3 DNA follows: TGTGCCAGCAGTCCCGGGGACTATGAAAAACTGTTTTTT. Amino acid sequence: CASSPGDYEKLFF. The chain joins TRBV6-5 to TRBJ1-4; perhaps TRBD1 as D (5 bases). V was shortened by 5 bases and J by 6 bases, with 10 bases between the two germline ends. CDR1 is MNHEY, CDR2 SVGAGI, per germline. The CDR3 consists of 13 residues.

The J gene is TRBJ2-5, the V gene TRBV7-3; D is perhaps TRBD2 (6 bases). This CDR3 comprises 13 residues. V lost 8 bases and J 5 bases, leaving 15 bases between the germline ends. Germline values: CDR1 SGHTA, CDR2 FQGTGA. CDR3 in amino acids: CASGSGTGETQYF. The CDR3, as DNA: TGTGCCAGCGGATCCGGGACTGGGGAGACCCAGTACTTC.

The chain uses TRBV29-1 and TRBJ2-1; TRBD2 aligns across 10 bases. Germline V gives CDR1 SQVTM, CDR2 ANQGSEA. This CDR3 comprises 14 residues. V dropped 6 bases and J dropped 4; count of bases not matched to a gene: 6. The CDR3 DNA sequence: TGCAGCGTCCCTAGCGGGAGTTCGTACAATGAGCAGTTCTTC. Its translation is CSVPSGSSYNEQFF.

The gene calls are TRBV4-1 and TRBJ2-7, with 9 bases matching TRBD2. The trim removed 1 base at V and 0 bases at J, leaving 13 bases unmatched. This CDR3 spans 19 amino acids. Germline CDR1 is MGHRA and CDR2 is YSYEKL. Here the CDR3 reads CASSQGRGSGSRSSYEQYF. Here the CDR3 DNA reads TGCGCCAGCAGCCAAGGACGGGGTAGCGGGAGCCGCAGCTCCTACGAGCAGTACTTC.